The 29 T cell receptor beta chains given below trace back to one sample, sequenced in a study of cytomegalovirus exposure and HLA in healthy donors. The PCR used 60 Vbeta and 13 Jbeta primers. The method was immunoSEQ multiplex PCR; TCRdb's version includes in-frame clones alone and lacks a portion of them. The sample holds over 85,000 clones; 70% to 80% are singletons and the top ten take 9.6%. Sequencing was carried out using PBMCs. These receptor sequences come from a male donor in good health and CMV-seropositive.

This clone showed up just a few times. The chain employs TRBV5-1 and TRBJ2-3, with 7 bases aligning to TRBD2. Trimming cost V 0 bases and J 10 bases; bases outside gene matches: 8. Germline CDR1 reads SGHRS; CDR2 reads YFSETQ. CDR3 length equals 14 residues. CDR3 in DNA: TGCGCCAGCAGCTTGGTTGCGGGAGTCGGTCCGCAGTATTTT. Its protein is CASSLVAGVGPQYF.

This chain links TRBV28 with TRBJ2-6; D perhaps matches TRBD1 (5 bases). The germline CDR1 and CDR2 sequences are MDHEN and SYDVKM. The CDR3 loop spans 18 amino acids. V lost 5 bases and J 0 bases, leaving 17 bases between the germline ends. CDR3 loop: CASSPRTGYLSGANVLTF. CDR3 DNA sequence: TGTGCCAGCAGTCCCCGAACAGGCTATCTCTCTGGGGCCAACGTCCTGACTTTC.

V and J are TRBV18 and TRBJ2-3; 10 nucleotides line up with TRBD2. The V segment lost 2 bases and the J segment 6 bases; nucleotides outside the gene matches: 2. This CDR3 is 14 amino acids long. Germline values: CDR1 KGHSH, CDR2 LQKENI. The CDR3 coding sequence is TGTGCCAGCTCACCAGAGACTAGCGGGGATACGCAGTATTTT. Translation gives CASSPETSGDTQYF.

The chain recombines TRBV25-1 with TRBJ2-1, with 9 positions matching TRBD2. V was clipped by 0 bases and J by 6 bases; unmatched bases: 9. CDR3 length: 17 amino acids. The V gene's germline CDR1 is MGHDK and CDR2 SYGVNS. In DNA, the CDR3 is TGTGCCAGCAGTGAATATGGCCCTAGCGGGACTTCCAATGAGCAGTTCTTC. It translates to CASSEYGPSGTSNEQFF.

The chain's CDR3 is CAISPLGLAGYEQYF. CDR3 sequence (DNA): TGTGCCATCAGCCCCTTGGGACTAGCGGGATACGAGCAGTACTTC. The V gene is TRBV10-3, the J gene TRBJ2-7; 13 bases fit TRBD2. V shed 6 bases and J 4 bases; nucleotides not matched to a gene: 6. The CDR3 runs to 15 residues. The germline CDR1 and CDR2 sequences are ENHRY and SYGVKD.

The genes are TRBV14 and TRBJ2-5; 8 bases fit TRBD1. V shed 4 bases, J shed 3 bases, and the junction held 4 bases outside the gene matches. The CDR3 covers 14 residues. From germline, CDR1 is SGHDN and CDR2 FVKESK. CDR3 residues: CASSLQGAKETQYF. The CDR3 DNA reads as TGTGCCAGCAGCCTTCAGGGGGCTAAAGAGACCCAGTACTTC.

The chain couples TRBV19 to TRBJ2-1; 9 positions match TRBD2. In germline, CDR1 is LNHDA, CDR2 SQIVND (reference sequence). The CDR3 covers 17 residues. V shed 2 bases, J shed 0 bases, and the junction held 5 bases outside the gene matches. The CDR3 reads CASSIRAGGGSYNEQFF. Here the CDR3 DNA reads TGTGCCAGTAGTATAAGGGCGGGAGGGGGCTCCTACAATGAGCAGTTCTTC. The whole variable domain, filled in from reference TRBV19 and TRBJ2-1, reads DGGITQSPKYLFRKEGQNVTLSCEQNLNHDAMYWYRQDPGQGLRLIYYSQIVNDFQKGDIAEGYSVSREKKESFPLTVTSAQKNPTAFYLCASSIRAGGGSYNEQFFGPGTRLTVL.

This clone was counted only a few times. This chain uses TRBV6-1 with TRBJ1-2, with D uncertain. With 7 bases removed from V and 8 bases from J, the gap between germline ends came to 14 bases. CDR1 and CDR2 from the germline V gene are MNHNS and SASEGT. CDR3 length: 12 residues. CDR3 in amino acids: CASTRTKEGYTF. The CDR3 DNA sequence: TGTGCCAGCACCCGCACGAAGGAGGGCTACACCTTC.

The V call is TRBV5-5, the J call TRBJ1-4; D might be TRBD1 (5 bases). From germline, CDR1 is SGHKS and CDR2 YYEKEE (reference sequence). V was cut by 4 bases and J by 5 bases, with 15 bases left in between. There are 15 residues in the CDR3. This chain's CDR3 is CASSRNQGSNEKLFF. CDR3 DNA sequence: TGTGCCAGCAGCCGAAACCAGGGCTCGAATGAAAAACTGTTTTTT.

The rearrangement uses TRBV19 and TRBJ2-3, with a tentative D call TRBD1 (6 bases). CDR3 length: 12 amino acids. Germline values: CDR1 LNHDA, CDR2 SQIVND (reference sequence). Trimming pared 5 bases from V and 4 bases from J, leaving 7 bases between. DNA for the CDR3: TGTGCCAGTAGTGCAGGGGCAGATACGCAGTATTTT. It encodes CASSAGADTQYF.

V usage is TRBV19 and J usage is TRBJ2-7; D gene unclear. The germline CDR1 and CDR2 sequences are LNHDA and SQIVND (reference sequence). V dropped 0 bases and J dropped 7 bases, with 10 bases sitting between them. The CDR3 has 13 residues. The CDR3 region is CASSIDSPREQYF. The CDR3 bases are TGTGCCAGTAGTATAGACTCACCACGGGAGCAGTACTTC. Combining the CDR3 with reference TRBV19 and TRBJ2-7 gives the whole variable domain DGGITQSPKYLFRKEGQNVTLSCEQNLNHDAMYWYRQDPGQGLRLIYYSQIVNDFQKGDIAEGYSVSREKKESFPLTVTSAQKNPTAFYLCASSIDSPREQYFGPGTRLTVT.

In its sample, this clone was seen a few times. CDR3 loop: CASSQAGTSHETQYF. The DNA for the CDR3 is TGCGCCAGCAGCCAAGCCGGGACTAGCCACGAGACCCAGTACTTC. The chain recombines TRBV4-3 with TRBJ2-5, with 9 bases lining up with TRBD2. Germline V gene sequence: CDR1 LGHNA, CDR2 YSLEER. Trimming took 1 base from V and 5 from J; bases not matched to a gene: 5. The CDR3 contains 15 residues.

The V call is TRBV10-3, the J call TRBJ2-2; TRBD1 matches at 8 bases. Losses at the gene ends were 5 bases for V and 7 bases for J; bases not matched to a gene: 3. Germline lookup yields CDR1 ENHRY and CDR2 SYGVKD. The CDR3 runs 13 residues. The DNA for the CDR3 is TGTGCCATCAGTAAAACAGGGGGCGGGGAGCTGTTTTTT. Protein sequence: CAISKTGGGELFF.

V usage is TRBV21-1 and J usage is TRBJ2-2; TRBD2 is the table's D call, not checked against the DNA. TRBV21-1 is tagged as a pseudogene. The CDR3 length is 20 residues. CDR3 nucleotide sequence: TGTGCCAGCACCTTTGGCGGGACTAGCGGGAGAAGGGAGAGCACCGGGGAGCTGTTTTTT. It encodes CASTFGGTSGRRESTGELFF.

As DNA, the CDR3 is TGTGCCAGCAGCCCGGACTGGACAGCTACCGGCGGCTACACCTTC. Its protein product is CASSPDWTATGGYTF. This chain joins TRBV7-9 and TRBJ1-2; weak D call: TRBD1 (6 bases). Germline-derived CDR1 and CDR2 are SEHNR and FQNEAQ (reference sequence). Trimming pared 5 bases from V and 8 bases from J, leaving 21 bases between. The CDR3 sequence is 15 residues long.

This rearrangement joins TRBV28 to TRBJ1-4, with TRBD1 as a possible D gene (5 bases). V was clipped by 11 bases and J by 4 bases, with 23 bases between them. The CDR3 contains 16 residues. The germline V gene has CDR1 MDHEN and CDR2 SYDVKM. CDR3 sequence reads: CAASTLEGQGNEKLFF. DNA for the CDR3: TGTGCCGCCAGCACTTTAGAAGGGCAGGGTAATGAAAAACTGTTTTTT.

J is TRBJ2-1 and V is TRBV19; a weak D match, TRBD2 (5 bases). V lost 4 bases to trimming and J lost 7 bases, with 11 bases between them. The CDR3 sequence is 13 residues long. Germline CDR1 LNHDA, CDR2 SQIVND (reference sequence). CDR3 amino acids: CASSTGYLNEQFF. Written as DNA, the CDR3 is TGTGCCAGTAGTACGGGATACCTAAATGAGCAGTTCTTC. The full variable domain, rest sourced from reference TRBV19 and TRBJ2-1, is DGGITQSPKYLFRKEGQNVTLSCEQNLNHDAMYWYRQDPGQGLRLIYYSQIVNDFQKGDIAEGYSVSREKKESFPLTVTSAQKNPTAFYLCASSTGYLNEQFFGPGTRLTVL.

This chain connects TRBV7-2 to TRBJ2-7, with 7 bases matching TRBD2. The V gene's germline CDR1 is SGHTA and CDR2 FQGNSA. The CDR3 has 15 residues. The V gene end was trimmed by 1 base and the J gene end by 1 base; junction bases not matched to a gene: 4. As DNA, the CDR3 is TGTGCCAGCAGCTTAGAGGTAGCGGGTTCCTACGAGCAGTACTTC. Protein: CASSLEVAGSYEQYF.

The chain combines TRBV6-5 with TRBJ1-2; 9 positions match TRBD1. Trimming took 0 bases from V and 1 from J; bases not matched to a gene: 3. In germline, CDR1 is MNHEY, CDR2 SVGAGI. This CDR3 spans 16 amino acids. The CDR3, as DNA: TGTGCCAGCAGTTACTCGGGGACAGGGAGTAACTATGGCTACACCTTC. Translated: CASSYSGTGSNYGYTF.

V usage is TRBV7-2 and J usage is TRBJ1-2, with TRBD1 identical over 8 bases. The CDR3 totals 17 residues. Trimming cost V 1 base and J 0 bases; bases outside gene matches: 7. From germline, CDR1 is SGHTA and CDR2 FQGNSA. The chain's CDR3 is CASSLGGRGRANYGYTF. CDR3 coding DNA: TGTGCCAGCAGCTTAGGTGGCAGGGGGCGCGCTAACTATGGCTACACCTTC. Looking up the rest from reference TRBV7-2 and TRBJ1-2 gives the full variable domain: GAGVSQSPSNKVTEKGKDVELRCDPISGHTALYWYRQSLGQGLEFLIYFQGNSAPDKSGLPSDRFSAERTGGSVSTLTIQRTQQEDSAVYLCASSLGGRGRANYGYTFGSGTRLTVV.

The chain uses TRBV6-1 and TRBJ1-5; tentative D call: TRBD1 (5 bases). The CDR3 sequence is 14 residues long. Germline lookup yields CDR1 MNHNS and CDR2 SASEGT. The ends were cut back, 4 bases at V and 3 bases at J, with 10 bases in the middle. CDR3 nucleotide sequence: TGTGCCAGCAGTGTTTCACAGGTCAATCAGCCCCAGCATTTT. It translates to CASSVSQVNQPQHF.

The chain joins TRBV27 to TRBJ1-1, with TRBD1 identical over 8 bases. Germline assignment: CDR1 MNHEY and CDR2 SMNVEV (reference sequence). There are 14 residues in the CDR3. J lost 1 base, V lost 5 bases, and 3 bases had no gene match. The CDR3 loop reads CASSTGQGNTEAFF. The CDR3 DNA sequence: TGTGCCAGCAGTACTGGACAGGGGAACACTGAAGCTTTCTTT.

CDR3 DNA: TGTGCCAGCTCCTTAATTGCCCTACGAGGAGTGAACACTGAAGCTTTCTTT. Amino acid sequence: CASSLIALRGVNTEAFF. The gene calls are TRBV18 and TRBJ1-1; unclear D gene. Germline V CDR1 and CDR2: KGHSH, LQKENI. V gave up 6 bases and J gave up 0 bases, with 20 bases separating them. The CDR3 extends over 17 amino acids.

The genes are TRBV4-3 and TRBJ1-4, with D maybe TRBD1 (5 bases). Germline lookup yields CDR1 LGHNA and CDR2 YSLEER. The CDR3 consists of 16 residues. Deletions cut 0 bases from V and 6 bases from J, with 14 bases between. CDR3 sequence reads: CASSQDWAGHYEKLFF. CDR3 coding DNA: TGCGCCAGCAGCCAAGACTGGGCAGGACACTATGAAAAACTGTTTTTT.

The chain couples TRBV10-2 to TRBJ1-3; 8 positions agree with TRBD1. This CDR3 has 13 amino acids. The germline V gene encodes CDR1 WSHSY and CDR2 SAAADI. V lost 2 bases to trimming and J lost 7 bases; unmatched junction nucleotides: 1. The CDR3 loop reads CASSEDRGNTIYF. In DNA, the CDR3 is TGCGCCAGCAGTGAGGACAGGGGCAACACCATATATTTT.

This clone was seen once. This CDR3 reads CASSPTRQGARTYEQYF. The CDR3 bases are TGTGCCAGCAGCCCCACCCGACAGGGGGCGAGGACCTACGAGCAGTACTTC. The rearrangement uses TRBV14 and TRBJ2-7, with 10 bases matching TRBD1. The CDR3 sequence is 17 residues long. Germline V gives CDR1 SGHDN, CDR2 FVKESK. The ends lost 4 bases at V and 2 bases at J; junction bases unmatched: 11. The full variable domain, completed using reference TRBV14 and TRBJ2-7, is EAGVTQFPSHSVIEKGQTVTLRCDPISGHDNLYWYRRVMGKEIKFLLHFVKESKQDESGMPNNRFLAERTGGTYSTLKVQPAELEDSGVYFCASSPTRQGARTYEQYFGPGTRLTVT.

The chain carries TRBV6-5 and TRBJ1-2; D is possibly TRBD1 (5 bases). Deletions cut 8 bases from V and 5 bases from J, with 15 bases between. Germline V CDR1 and CDR2: MNHEY, SVGAGI. The CDR3 spans 13 residues. The CDR3: CASGIRVGYGYTF. CDR3 nucleotides: TGTGCCAGCGGTATCAGGGTGGGGTATGGCTACACCTTC.

The CDR3 protein is CASLLTPSVSYEQYF. The DNA of the CDR3 is TGTGCCAGCCTCCTCACACCTAGCGTCTCCTACGAGCAGTACTTC. This sequence joins TRBV2 and TRBJ2-7, with a tentative D call TRBD2 (6 bases). Germline V lookup: CDR1 SNHLY, CDR2 FYNNEI. The CDR3 contains 15 residues. Trimming pared 8 bases from V and 0 bases from J, leaving 17 bases between.

This chain uses TRBV11-2 with TRBJ2-5, with 7 positions matching TRBD2. From germline, CDR1 is SGHAT and CDR2 FQNNGV. Trimming removed 0 bases from V and 5 bases from J; junction bases left unmatched: 6. The CDR3 is made up of 15 amino acids. The CDR3 DNA reads as TGTGCCAGCAGCTTAGATCGAGGTAGCGGGGAGACCCAGTACTTC. Amino acids: CASSLDRGSGETQYF.